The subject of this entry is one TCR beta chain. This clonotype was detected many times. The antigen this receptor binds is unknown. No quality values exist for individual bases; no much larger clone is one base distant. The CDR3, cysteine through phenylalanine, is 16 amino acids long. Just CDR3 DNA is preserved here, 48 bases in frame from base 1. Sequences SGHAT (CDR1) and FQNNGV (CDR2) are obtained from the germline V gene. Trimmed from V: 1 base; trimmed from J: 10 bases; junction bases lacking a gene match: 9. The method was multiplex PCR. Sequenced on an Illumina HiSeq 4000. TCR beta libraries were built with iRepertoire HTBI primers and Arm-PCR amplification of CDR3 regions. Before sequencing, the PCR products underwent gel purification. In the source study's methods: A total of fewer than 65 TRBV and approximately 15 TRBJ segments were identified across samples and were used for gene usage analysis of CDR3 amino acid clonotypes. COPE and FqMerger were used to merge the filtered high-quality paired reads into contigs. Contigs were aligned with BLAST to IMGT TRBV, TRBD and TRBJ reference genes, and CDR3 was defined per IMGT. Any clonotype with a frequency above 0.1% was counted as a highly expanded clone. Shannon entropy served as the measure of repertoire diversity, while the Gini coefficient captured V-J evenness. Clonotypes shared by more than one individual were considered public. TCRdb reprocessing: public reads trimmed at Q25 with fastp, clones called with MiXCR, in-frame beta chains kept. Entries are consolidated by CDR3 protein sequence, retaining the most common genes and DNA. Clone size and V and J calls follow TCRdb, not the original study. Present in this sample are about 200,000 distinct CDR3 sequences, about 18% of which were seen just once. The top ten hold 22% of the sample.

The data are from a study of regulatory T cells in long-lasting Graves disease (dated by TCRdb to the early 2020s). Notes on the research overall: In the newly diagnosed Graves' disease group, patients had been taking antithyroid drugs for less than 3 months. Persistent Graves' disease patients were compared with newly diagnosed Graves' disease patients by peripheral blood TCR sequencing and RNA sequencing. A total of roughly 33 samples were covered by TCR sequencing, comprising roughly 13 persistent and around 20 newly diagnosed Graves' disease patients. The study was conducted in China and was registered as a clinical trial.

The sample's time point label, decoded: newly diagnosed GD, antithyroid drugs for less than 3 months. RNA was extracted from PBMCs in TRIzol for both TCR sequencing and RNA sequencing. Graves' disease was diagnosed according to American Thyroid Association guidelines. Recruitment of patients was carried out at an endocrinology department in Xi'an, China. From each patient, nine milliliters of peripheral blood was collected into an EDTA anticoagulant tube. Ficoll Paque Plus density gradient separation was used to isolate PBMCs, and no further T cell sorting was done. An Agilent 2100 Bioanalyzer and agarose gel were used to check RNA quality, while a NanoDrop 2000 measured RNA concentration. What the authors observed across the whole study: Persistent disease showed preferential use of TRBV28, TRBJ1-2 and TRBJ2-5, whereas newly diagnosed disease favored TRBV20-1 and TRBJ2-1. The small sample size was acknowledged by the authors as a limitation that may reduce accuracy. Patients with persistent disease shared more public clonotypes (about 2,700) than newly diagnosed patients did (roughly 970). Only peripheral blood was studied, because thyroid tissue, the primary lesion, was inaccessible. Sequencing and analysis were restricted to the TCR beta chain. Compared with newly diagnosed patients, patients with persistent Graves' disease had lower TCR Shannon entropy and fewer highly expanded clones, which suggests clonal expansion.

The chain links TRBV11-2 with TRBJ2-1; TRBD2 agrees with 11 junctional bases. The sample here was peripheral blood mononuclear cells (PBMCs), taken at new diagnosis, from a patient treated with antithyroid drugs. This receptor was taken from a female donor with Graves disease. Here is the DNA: TGTGCCAGCAGCTTAGGGAAGCGACTAGCGGGAACGGAGCAGTTCTTC. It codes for CASSLGKRLAGTEQFF.